The clone carrying this T cell receptor (beta chain) was found many times. This sample is drawn from a study of T-cell reconstitution after alpha-beta-depleted transplantation in children. The ends were cut back, 0 bases at V and 2 bases at J, with 13 bases in the middle. CDR1 MNHEY and CDR2 SVGAGI come from the germline V gene. The CDR3 runs to 16 residues. A TCRbeta library incorporating unique molecular identifiers was prepared. Via MiXCR, TCRdb re-called the PCR reads, giving one row per CDR3 protein. The table records 600,000 to 700,000 distinct CDR3 sequences, 16% of them present only once. Sequenced here: PBMCs from the stem cell graft donor, sampled from the stem cell graft. This clonotype was sampled from a human donor who donated a stem cell graft to a child with acute myeloid leukemia. The J gene is TRBJ1-2, the V gene TRBV6-5; D gene ambiguous. The CDR3 DNA reads TGTGCCAGCAGTTACTCGATTGGTCTTGGGAACTATGGCTACACCTTC. Its protein product is CASSYSIGLGNYGYTF.